This TCR beta chain is drawn from a study of OX40 agonist ivuxolimab in advanced cancers. The wider study: Participants averaged about 66 years of age (range roughly 23 to 79) and were under 90% male. Study observations and caveats: Also showing low normalized T-cell clonal expansion were some of the nonresponders. Researchers report that CD8+ T cells had, on average, more expanded clones than CD4+.

Notes on this clone: As yet, its antigen is unknown.

This CDR3 comprises 12 residues. V was shortened by 3 bases and J by 6 bases, with 8 bases between the two germline ends. CDR1 is SQVTM, CDR2 ANQGSEA, per germline. TCRdb keeps only in-frame clones here, not all; method: immunoSEQ multiplex PCR. The data show 30,000 to 35,000 clones, around nine tenths seen once. Here the sequenced sample was CD4+ or CD8+ T cells sorted from blood, taken in a trial of the OX40 agonist ivuxolimab. The V gene is TRBV29-1, the J gene TRBJ2-2; D possibly uses TRBD1 or TRBD2 (5 bases each). The sequence came from an adult with an advanced solid tumor such as melanoma, head and neck, liver or kidney cancer. CDR3 region: CSVDMGAGELFF. In nucleotides, the CDR3 is TGCAGCGTTGATATGGGGGCCGGGGAGCTGTTTTTT.